This T cell receptor beta chain stems from a study of blood T cell repertoires in COVID-19. Study-wide context: COVID-19 samples from acute and convalescent phases originated in the United States, Italy and Spain. Nucleic acid was either cDNA or gDNA, and it came from T cells, B-cell-depleted T cells, or PBMCs.

During active infection, Seattle patients enrolled and were then monitored through disease. This clone was detected once. Study processing details: The authors estimated nucleated cell counts from reference gene primer amplification. Profiled with immunoSEQ multiplex PCR; TCRdb holds only in-frame clones, not every one. The V and J calls and clone size were taken over from that table, and D and trimming were inferred from the DNA. The table shows more than 150,000 clones, with about four fifths occurring only once. The junction had 12 bases not matched to a gene; V was cut back by 8 bases and J by 5 bases. Germline CDR1 is MNHNY and CDR2 is SVGAGI (reference sequence). CDR3 size: 14 residues.

What was sequenced was peripheral blood. This chain connects TRBV6-6 to TRBJ2-7; 7 nucleotides align to TRBD2. The receptor was isolated from a woman of 80 years or more with COVID-19, enrolled during active disease. The CDR3 reads CASATQGAGDEQYF. The CDR3 nucleotides are TGTGCCAGCGCCACTCAAGGGGCGGGGGACGAGCAGTACTTC.